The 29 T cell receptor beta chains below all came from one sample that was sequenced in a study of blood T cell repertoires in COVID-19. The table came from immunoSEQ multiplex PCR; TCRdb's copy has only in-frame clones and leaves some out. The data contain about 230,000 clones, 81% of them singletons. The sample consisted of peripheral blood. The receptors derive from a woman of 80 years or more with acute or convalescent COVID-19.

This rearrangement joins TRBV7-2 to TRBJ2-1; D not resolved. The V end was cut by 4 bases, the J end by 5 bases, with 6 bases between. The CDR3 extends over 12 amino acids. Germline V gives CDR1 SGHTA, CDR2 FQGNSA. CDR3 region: CASSSGDNEQFF. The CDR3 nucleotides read TGTGCCAGCAGCTCTGGAGACAATGAGCAGTTCTTC.

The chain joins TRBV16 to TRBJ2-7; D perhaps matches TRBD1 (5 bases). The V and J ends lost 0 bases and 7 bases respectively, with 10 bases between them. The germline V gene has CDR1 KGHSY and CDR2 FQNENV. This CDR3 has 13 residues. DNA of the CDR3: TGTGCCAGCAGCCAATCTCAGGGATATGAGCAGTACTTC. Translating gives CASSQSQGYEQYF. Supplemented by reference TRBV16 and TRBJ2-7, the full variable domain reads GEEVAQTPKHLVRGEGQKAKLYCAPIKGHSYVFWYQQVLKNEFKFLISFQNENVFDETGMPKERFSAKCLPNSPCSLEIQATKLEDSAVYFCASSQSQGYEQYFGPGTRLTVT.

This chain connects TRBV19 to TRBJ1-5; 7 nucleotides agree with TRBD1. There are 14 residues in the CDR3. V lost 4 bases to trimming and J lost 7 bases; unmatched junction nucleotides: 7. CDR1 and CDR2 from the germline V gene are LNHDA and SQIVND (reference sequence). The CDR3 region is CASSTRQGYQPQHF. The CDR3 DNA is TGTGCCAGTAGTACCCGACAGGGATACCAGCCCCAGCATTTT.

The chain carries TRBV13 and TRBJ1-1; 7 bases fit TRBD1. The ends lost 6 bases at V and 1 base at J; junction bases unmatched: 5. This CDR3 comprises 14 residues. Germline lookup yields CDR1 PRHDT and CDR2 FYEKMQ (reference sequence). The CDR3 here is CASRDRQGNTEAFF. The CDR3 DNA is TGTGCCAGCAGGGACCGACAGGGGAACACTGAAGCTTTCTTT. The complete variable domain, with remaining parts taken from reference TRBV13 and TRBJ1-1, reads AAGVIQSPRHLIKEKRETATLKCYPIPRHDTVYWYQQGPGQDPQFLISFYEKMQSDKGSIPDRFSAQQFSDYHSELNMSSLELGDSALYFCASRDRQGNTEAFFGQGTRLTVV.

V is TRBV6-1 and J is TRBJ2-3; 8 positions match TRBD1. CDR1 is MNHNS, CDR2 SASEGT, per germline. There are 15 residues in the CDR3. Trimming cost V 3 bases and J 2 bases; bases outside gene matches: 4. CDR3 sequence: CASSERQGHTDTQYF. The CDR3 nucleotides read TGTGCCAGCAGTGAGCGACAGGGGCACACAGATACGCAGTATTTT.

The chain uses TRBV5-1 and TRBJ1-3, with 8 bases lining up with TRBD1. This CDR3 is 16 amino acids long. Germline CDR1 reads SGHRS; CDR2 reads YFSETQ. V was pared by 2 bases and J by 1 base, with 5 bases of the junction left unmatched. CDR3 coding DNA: TGCGCCAGCAGCTTTAATGGACAGGGTTCTGGAAACACCATATATTTT. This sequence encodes CASSFNGQGSGNTIYF.

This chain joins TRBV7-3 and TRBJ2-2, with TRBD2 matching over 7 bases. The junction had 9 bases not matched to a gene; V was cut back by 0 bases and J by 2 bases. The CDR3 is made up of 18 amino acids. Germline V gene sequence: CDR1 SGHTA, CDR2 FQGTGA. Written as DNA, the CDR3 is TGTGCCAGCAGCTTAACCTTCCTGACTAGCTCTAACACCGGGGAGCTGTTTTTT. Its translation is CASSLTFLTSSNTGELFF.

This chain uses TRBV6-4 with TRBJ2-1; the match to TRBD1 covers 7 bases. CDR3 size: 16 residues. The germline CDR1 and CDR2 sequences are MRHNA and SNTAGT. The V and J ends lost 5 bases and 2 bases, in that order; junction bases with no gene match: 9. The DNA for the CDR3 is TGTGCCAGCAGTCCGACCGGGACAGCACCCTACAATGAGCAGTTCTTC. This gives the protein CASSPTGTAPYNEQFF.

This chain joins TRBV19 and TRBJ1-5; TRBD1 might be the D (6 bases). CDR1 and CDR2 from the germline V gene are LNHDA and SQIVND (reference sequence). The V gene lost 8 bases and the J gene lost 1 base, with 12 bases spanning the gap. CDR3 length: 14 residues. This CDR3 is CASYSQGSNQPQHF. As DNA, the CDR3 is TGTGCCAGTTACTCACAGGGAAGCAATCAGCCCCAGCATTTT.

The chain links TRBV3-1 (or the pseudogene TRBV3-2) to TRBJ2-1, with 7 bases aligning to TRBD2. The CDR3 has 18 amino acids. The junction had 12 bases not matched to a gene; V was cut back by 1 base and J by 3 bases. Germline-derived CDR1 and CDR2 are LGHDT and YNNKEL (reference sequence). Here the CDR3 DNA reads TGTGCCAGCAGCCAAGGGTGGAGATCTAGCGGACTCTACAATGAGCAGTTCTTC. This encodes CASSQGWRSSGLYNEQFF.

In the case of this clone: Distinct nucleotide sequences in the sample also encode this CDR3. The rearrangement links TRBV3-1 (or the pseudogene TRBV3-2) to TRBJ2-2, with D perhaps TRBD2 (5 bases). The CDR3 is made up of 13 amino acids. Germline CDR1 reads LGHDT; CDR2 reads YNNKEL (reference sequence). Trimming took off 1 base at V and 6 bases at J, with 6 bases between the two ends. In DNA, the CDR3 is TGTGCCAGCAGCCAAGGGACTTCCGGGGAGCTGTTTTTT. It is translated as CASSQGTSGELFF.

The CDR3 protein is CASSYRGNTIYF. The CDR3 DNA reads TGTGCCAGCAGCTACAGAGGAAACACCATATATTTT. This chain uses TRBV5-6 with TRBJ1-3; D uncertain. Trimming shortened V by 3 bases and J by 4 bases, and 5 bases separated the two germline ends. Germline values: CDR1 SGHDT, CDR2 YYEEEE. This CDR3 is built from 12 residues.

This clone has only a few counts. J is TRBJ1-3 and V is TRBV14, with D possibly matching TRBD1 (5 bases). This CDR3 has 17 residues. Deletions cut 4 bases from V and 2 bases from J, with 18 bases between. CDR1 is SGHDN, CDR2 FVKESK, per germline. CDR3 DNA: TGTGCCAGCAGCCCGTATTCCCAGGGAACGGCTGGAAACACCATATATTTT. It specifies CASSPYSQGTAGNTIYF.

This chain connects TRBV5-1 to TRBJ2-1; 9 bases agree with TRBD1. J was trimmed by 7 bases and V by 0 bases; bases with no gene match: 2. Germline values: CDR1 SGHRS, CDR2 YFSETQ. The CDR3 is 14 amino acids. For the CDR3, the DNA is TGCGCCAGCAGCTTGGACAGGGGGCAAAATGAGCAGTTCTTC. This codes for CASSLDRGQNEQFF.

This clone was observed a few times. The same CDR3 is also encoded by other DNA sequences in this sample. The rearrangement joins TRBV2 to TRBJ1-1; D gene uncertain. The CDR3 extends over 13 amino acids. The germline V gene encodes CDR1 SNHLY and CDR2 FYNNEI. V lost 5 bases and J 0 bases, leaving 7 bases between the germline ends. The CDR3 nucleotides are TGTGCCAGCAGTAGCGGTCTGAACACTGAAGCTTTCTTT. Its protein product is CASSSGLNTEAFF.

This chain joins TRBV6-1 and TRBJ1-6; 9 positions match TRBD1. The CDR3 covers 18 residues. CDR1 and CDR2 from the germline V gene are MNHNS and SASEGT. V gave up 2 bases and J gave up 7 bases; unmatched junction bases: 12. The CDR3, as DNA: TGTGCCAGCAGTGAAATGACAGGGGGTGTGAATAAGAATTCACCCCTCCACTTT. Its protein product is CASSEMTGGVNKNSPLHF.

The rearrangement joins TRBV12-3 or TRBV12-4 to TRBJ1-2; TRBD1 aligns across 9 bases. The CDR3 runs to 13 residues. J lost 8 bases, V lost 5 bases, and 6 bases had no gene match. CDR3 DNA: TGTGCCAGCAGTCTGGGACAGGGTCGGGGCTACACCTTC. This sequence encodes CASSLGQGRGYTF.

CDR3 DNA sequence: TGTGCCAGCAGCTTCCCGGACAGATCCTCTGGAAACACCATATATTTT. Amino acids: CASSFPDRSSGNTIYF. V gene TRBV5-5 combines with J gene TRBJ1-3; tentative D call: TRBD1 (6 bases). The CDR3 extends over 16 amino acids. Trimming shortened V by 2 bases and J by 0 bases, and 12 bases separated the two germline ends. Germline loops: CDR1 SGHKS, CDR2 YYEKEE (reference sequence).

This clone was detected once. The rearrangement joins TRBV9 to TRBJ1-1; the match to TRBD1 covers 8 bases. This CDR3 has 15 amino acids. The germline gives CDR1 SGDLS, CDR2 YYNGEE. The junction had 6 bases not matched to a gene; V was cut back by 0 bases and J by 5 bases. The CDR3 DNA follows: TGTGCCAGCAGCGTAGCTGCAGGGGGCATGACTGAAGCTTTCTTT. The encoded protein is CASSVAAGGMTEAFF.

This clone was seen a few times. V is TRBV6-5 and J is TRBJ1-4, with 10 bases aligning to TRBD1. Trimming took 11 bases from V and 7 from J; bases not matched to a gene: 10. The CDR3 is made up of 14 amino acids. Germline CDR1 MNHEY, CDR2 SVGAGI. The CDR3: CASFRDRGFEKLFF. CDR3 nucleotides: TGTGCCTCCTTCCGGGACAGGGGATTTGAAAAACTGTTTTTT.

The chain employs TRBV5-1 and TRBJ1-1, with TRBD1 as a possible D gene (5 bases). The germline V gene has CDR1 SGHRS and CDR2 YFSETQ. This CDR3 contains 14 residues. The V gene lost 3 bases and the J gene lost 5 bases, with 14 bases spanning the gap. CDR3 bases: TGCGCCAGCAGCTCCTCCGGGGGAGCGACTGAAGCTTTCTTT. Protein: CASSSSGGATEAFF.

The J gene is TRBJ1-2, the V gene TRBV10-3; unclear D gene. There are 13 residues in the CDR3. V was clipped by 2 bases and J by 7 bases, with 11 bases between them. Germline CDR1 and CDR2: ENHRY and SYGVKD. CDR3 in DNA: TGTGCCATCAGTGAGCCCGAGCCGAGTGGCTACACCTTC. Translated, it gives CAISEPEPSGYTF.

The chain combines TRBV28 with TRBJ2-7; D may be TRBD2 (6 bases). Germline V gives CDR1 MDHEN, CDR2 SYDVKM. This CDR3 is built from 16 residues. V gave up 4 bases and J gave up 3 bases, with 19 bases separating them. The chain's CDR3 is CASSSTATSLVYEQYF. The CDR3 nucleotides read TGTGCCAGCAGTTCGACGGCGACTAGTCTGGTCTACGAGCAGTACTTC. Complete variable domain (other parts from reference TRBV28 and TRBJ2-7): DVKVTQSSRYLVKRTGEKVFLECVQDMDHENMFWYRQDPGLGLRLIYFSYDVKMKEKGDIPEGYSVSREKKERFSLILESASTNQTSMYLCASSSTATSLVYEQYFGPGTRLTVT.

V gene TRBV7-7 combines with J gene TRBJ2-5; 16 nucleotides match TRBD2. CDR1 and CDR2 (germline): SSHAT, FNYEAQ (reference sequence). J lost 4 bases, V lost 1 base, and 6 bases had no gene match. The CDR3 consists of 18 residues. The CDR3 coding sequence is TGTGCCAGCAGCTTAGGGGGACTAGCGGGAGGGGCGAGAGAGACCCAGTACTTC. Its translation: CASSLGGLAGGARETQYF.

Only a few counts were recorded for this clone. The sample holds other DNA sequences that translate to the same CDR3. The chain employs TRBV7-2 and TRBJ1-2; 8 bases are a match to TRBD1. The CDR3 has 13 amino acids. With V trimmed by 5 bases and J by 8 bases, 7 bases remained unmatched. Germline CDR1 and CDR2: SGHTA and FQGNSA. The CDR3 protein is CASSPGQGGGYTF. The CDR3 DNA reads TGTGCCAGCAGCCCTGGACAGGGTGGCGGCTACACCTTC.

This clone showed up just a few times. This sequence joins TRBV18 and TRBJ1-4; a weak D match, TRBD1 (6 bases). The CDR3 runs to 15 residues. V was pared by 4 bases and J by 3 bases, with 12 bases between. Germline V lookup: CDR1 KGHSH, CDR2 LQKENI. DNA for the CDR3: TGTGCCAGCTCACTATACAGGGACCCTAATGAAAAACTGTTTTTT. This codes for CASSLYRDPNEKLFF. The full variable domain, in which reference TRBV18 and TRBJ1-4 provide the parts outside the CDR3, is NAGVMQNPRHLVRRRGQEARLRCSPMKGHSHVYWYRQLPEEGLKFMVYLQKENIIDESGMPKERFSAEFPKEGPSILRIQQVVRGDSAAYFCASSLYRDPNEKLFFGSGTQLSVL.

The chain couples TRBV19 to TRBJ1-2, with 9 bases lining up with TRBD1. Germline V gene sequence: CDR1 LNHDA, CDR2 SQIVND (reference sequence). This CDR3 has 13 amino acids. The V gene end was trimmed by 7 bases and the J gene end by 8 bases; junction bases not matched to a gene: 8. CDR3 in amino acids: CASMAGQGYGYTF. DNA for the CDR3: TGTGCCAGTATGGCGGGACAGGGATACGGCTACACCTTC.

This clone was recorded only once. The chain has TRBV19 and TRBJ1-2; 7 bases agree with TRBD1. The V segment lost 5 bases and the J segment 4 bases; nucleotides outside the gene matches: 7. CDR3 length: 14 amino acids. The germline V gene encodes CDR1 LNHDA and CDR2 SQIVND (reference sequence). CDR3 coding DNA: TGTGCCAGTAGTCTTCAACAGGGGCGCTATGGCTACACCTTC. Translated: CASSLQQGRYGYTF.

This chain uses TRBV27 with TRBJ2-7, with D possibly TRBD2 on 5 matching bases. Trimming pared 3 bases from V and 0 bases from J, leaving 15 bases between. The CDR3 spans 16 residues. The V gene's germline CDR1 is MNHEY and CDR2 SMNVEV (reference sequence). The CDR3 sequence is CASSLSSPAGSYEQYF. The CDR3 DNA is TGTGCCAGCAGTTTGTCCAGTCCCGCGGGCTCCTACGAGCAGTACTTC.